This T cell receptor beta chain was captured in a study of shared clonotypes between healthy human individuals. General observations from the study: Among non-shared clonotypes, generation probabilities were lower than among those shared by all four donors.

Notes on this clone: Its antigen is as yet unknown.

Between the trimmed V and J ends, which lost 1 base and 7 bases, there was a span of 8 bases. The CDR3 sequence is 12 residues long. CDR1 and CDR2 from the germline V gene are SGHDT and YYEEEE. Assay used: immunoSEQ multiplex PCR; TCRdb lists only in-frame clones, some missing. This table has 2.3 million or so clones, 80% to 95% appearing once. The chain combines TRBV5-6 with TRBJ1-2, with D hard to call. The sequence was collected from a man between 18 and 35 years old in good health. Some clones in this sample may be carry-over from other donors' samples. What was sequenced was naive CD4+ T cells from PBMCs. This sample's subset: CD45RA+ positively selected. This CDR3 is CASSLMFGGYTF. The CDR3 DNA reads TGTGCCAGCAGCTTGATGTTTGGTGGCTACACCTTC.